Following are 13 T cell receptor beta chains from one sample sequenced in a study of blood T cells in healthy people across ages. A sample-barcoded 5' primer and a J-beta primer mix were used in a second PCR of about 7 to 12 cycles. TCRdb ran MiXCR on the 5' RACE reads and lists one entry per CDR3 protein. The repertoire consists of about 570,000 distinct CDR3 sequences, with around 27% occurring once and the leading ten covering approximately 3.3%. The same data also contributed to another study, on T cells of mothers and their children.

The sample was blood. Receptors were obtained from a boy under 10 years old in good health.

This clonotype was detected ten times or more. The chain joins TRBV10-3 to TRBJ2-3, with 15 bases lining up with TRBD2. The trim removed 6 bases at V and 6 bases at J, leaving 7 bases unmatched. The length of the CDR3 is 16 residues. Germline lookup yields CDR1 ENHRY and CDR2 SYGVKD. CDR3 loop: CAIRGLAGGRWDTQYF. For the CDR3, the DNA is TGTGCCATCAGAGGACTAGCGGGGGGGCGGTGGGATACGCAGTATTTT.

This clonotype was counted between two and nine times. This rearrangement joins TRBV9 to TRBJ2-6; 10 bases fit TRBD1. The length of the CDR3 is 17 residues. Germline V gene data show CDR1 as SGDLS and CDR2 as YYNGEE. With 4 bases clipped from V and 4 bases from J, the junction kept 8 bases outside the gene matches. The CDR3 here is CASSSRTGGSGANVLTF. In nucleotides, the CDR3 is TGTGCCAGCAGCTCCCGGACAGGGGGTTCGGGGGCCAACGTCCTGACTTTC.

This chain uses TRBV12-3 or TRBV12-4 with TRBJ2-3, with D possibly called TRBD1 or TRBD2 (6 bases each). V gave up 3 bases and J gave up 1 base, with 14 bases separating them. The CDR3 runs 16 residues. Written as DNA, the CDR3 is TGTGCCAGCAGTTTCGGAGGGGGGTCTCGCACAGATACGCAGTATTTT. Residues: CASSFGGGSRTDTQYF.

V gene TRBV13 combines with J gene TRBJ2-5, with a possible D match to TRBD2 (6 bases). The J call is in doubt because the DNA end fits TRBJ2-1 better. The CDR3 sequence is 19 residues long. Germline-derived CDR1 and CDR2 are PRHDT and FYEKMQ (reference sequence). CDR3 amino acids: CASSLVLNYDRGYYNEQFF. The CDR3 bases are TGTGCCAGCAGCTTAGTGCTAAACTACGATCGGGGGTACTACAATGAGCAGTTCTTC.

J is TRBJ2-7 and V is TRBV20-1; D might be TRBD2 (7 bases). CDR3 length: 15 residues. Germline-derived CDR1 and CDR2 are DFQATT and SNEGSKA (reference sequence). Trimming took off 0 bases at V and 1 base at J, with 13 bases between the two ends. CDR3 loop: CSARDRAGASYEQYF. The CDR3 coding sequence is TGCAGTGCTAGAGATCGGGCGGGGGCTTCCTACGAGCAGTACTTC.

This clonotype appeared a few times. The rearrangement joins TRBV5-1 to TRBJ2-5; D possibly corresponds to TRBD2 (6 bases). Trimming removed 0 bases at V and 4 bases at J, with 16 bases between. Germline CDR1 reads SGHRS; CDR2 reads YFSETQ. This CDR3 comprises 16 residues. In nucleotides, the CDR3 is TGCGCCAGCAGCTTGGAGTCCGGGCCCGGGGGAGAGACCCAGTACTTC. It encodes CASSLESGPGGETQYF.

V usage is TRBV6-2 or TRBV6-3 and J usage is TRBJ2-5; no firm D call. Trimming took off 7 bases at V and 0 bases at J, with 9 bases between the two ends. Germline-derived CDR1 and CDR2 are MNHEY and SVGEGT. This CDR3 has 13 residues. The DNA of the CDR3 is TGTGCCAGCACCAACCCCAACCAAGAGACCCAGTACTTC. It specifies CASTNPNQETQYF.

This clonotype has a handful of counts. The chain combines TRBV7-2 with TRBJ2-5, with 9 bases aligning to TRBD2. Near its end, the DNA agrees better with TRBJ2-1, so the J call may be wrong. CDR1 and CDR2 from the germline V gene are SGHTA and FQGNSA. CDR3 length: 15 amino acids. The CDR3 DNA sequence: TGTGCCAGCAGCTTAGGCGGGACTAGCTCAGATGAGCAGTTCTTC. Amino acids: CASSLGGTSSDEQFF.

This clonotype has only a few counts. CDR3 sequence (DNA): TGCGCCAGCAGCCAAGATGCAGCGGGAAGCTCCTACAATGAGCAGTTCTTC. It encodes CASSQDAAGSSYNEQFF. J is TRBJ2-1 and V is TRBV4-3; the match to TRBD2 covers 7 bases. The CDR3 consists of 17 residues. The ends lost 0 bases at V and 0 bases at J; junction bases unmatched: 5. Germline lookup yields CDR1 LGHNA and CDR2 YSLEER.

This clonotype has more than one count but fewer than ten. The V call is TRBV12-3 or TRBV12-4, the J call TRBJ2-6; maybe TRBD1 (5 bases). The CDR3 extends over 15 amino acids. V lost 3 bases, J lost 0 bases, and 6 bases lay in between. CDR3 DNA: TGTGCCAGCAGTTTTCAGGGCTCTGGGGCCAACGTCCTGACTTTC. Amino acids: CASSFQGSGANVLTF.

The chain recombines TRBV14 with TRBJ2-2; no firm D call. Trimming removed 0 bases at V and 10 bases at J, with 9 bases between. The CDR3 runs to 13 residues. Germline CDR1 SGHDN, CDR2 FVKESK. CDR3 loop: CASSQEYRAELFF. The CDR3 DNA is TGTGCCAGCAGCCAAGAATATAGGGCGGAGCTGTTTTTT.

The rearrangement uses TRBV2 and TRBJ2-1; TRBD2 agrees at 12 bases. CDR3 length equals 13 residues. V lost 7 bases, J lost 15 bases, and 10 bases stayed unmatched. Germline CDR1 reads SNHLY; CDR2 reads FYNNEI. CDR3 in DNA: TGTGCCAGCATGGATCGACTAGCGGGAGTGCCGTTCTTC. Amino acid sequence: CASMDRLAGVPFF.

The rearrangement uses TRBV20-1 and TRBJ2-5, with 11 bases fitting TRBD2. The CDR3 runs to 19 residues. V was pared by 6 bases and J by 5 bases, with 23 bases of the junction left unmatched. CDR1 is DFQATT, CDR2 SNEGSKA, per germline (reference sequence). CDR3 amino acids: CSATLPTGGSLAGGETQYF. For the CDR3, the DNA is TGCAGTGCGACACTACCGACAGGGGGGTCTTTAGCGGGAGGGGAGACCCAGTACTTC.